The sequence of this T cell receptor (beta chain) was determined in a study of T cells in Graves' hyperthyroidism and ophthalmopathy. Regarding the study as a whole: Ophthalmopathy cases were set apart from stable hyperthyroidism by a 13 V-J model.

The CDR3 is 16 residues long. The V segment lost 1 base and the J segment 4 bases; nucleotides outside the gene matches: 2. From germline, CDR1 is SGHTA and CDR2 FQGNSA. This clonotype was seen ten or more times. The antigen remains unidentified. The investigators amplified TCR beta CDR3 regions from RNA transcripts. First-round RT-PCR targeting the TCR CDR3 was performed with the HTBI primer set. From the multiplex PCR reads, TCRdb called clonotypes with MiXCR, one entry per CDR3 protein. This sample has approximately 400,000 distinct CDR3 sequences, with about 15% found just once. J is TRBJ2-2 and V is TRBV7-2; 11 nucleotides agree with TRBD2. Sequencing was carried out using blood. This clonotype was obtained from a woman aged 25 to 39 with Graves' hyperthyroidism. As DNA, the CDR3 is TGTGCCAGCAGCTTAGAGGGGACTAGCGGCACCGGGGAGCTGTTTTTT. The encoded protein is CASSLEGTSGTGELFF.